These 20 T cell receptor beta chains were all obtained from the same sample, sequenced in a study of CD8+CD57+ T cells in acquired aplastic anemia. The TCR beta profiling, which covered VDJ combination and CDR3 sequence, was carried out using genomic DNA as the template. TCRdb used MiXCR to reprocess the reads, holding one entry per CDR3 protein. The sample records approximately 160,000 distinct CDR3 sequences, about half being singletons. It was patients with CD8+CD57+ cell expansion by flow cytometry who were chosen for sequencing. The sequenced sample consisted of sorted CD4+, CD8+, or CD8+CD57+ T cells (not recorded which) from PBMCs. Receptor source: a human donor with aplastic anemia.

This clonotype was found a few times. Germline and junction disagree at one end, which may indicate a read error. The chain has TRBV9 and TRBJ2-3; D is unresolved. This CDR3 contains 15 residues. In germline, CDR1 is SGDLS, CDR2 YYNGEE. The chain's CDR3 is CASSVAPAPTDTRYF. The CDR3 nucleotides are TGTGCCAGCAGCGTAGCCCCAGCTCCCACAGATACGCGGTATTTT.

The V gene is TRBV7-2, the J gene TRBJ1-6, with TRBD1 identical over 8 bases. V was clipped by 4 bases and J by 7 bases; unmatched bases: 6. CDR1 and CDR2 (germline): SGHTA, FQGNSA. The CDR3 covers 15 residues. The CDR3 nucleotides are TGTGCCAGCAGCTCAGGACAGGGTGGCAATTCACCCCTCCACTTT. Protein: CASSSGQGGNSPLHF.

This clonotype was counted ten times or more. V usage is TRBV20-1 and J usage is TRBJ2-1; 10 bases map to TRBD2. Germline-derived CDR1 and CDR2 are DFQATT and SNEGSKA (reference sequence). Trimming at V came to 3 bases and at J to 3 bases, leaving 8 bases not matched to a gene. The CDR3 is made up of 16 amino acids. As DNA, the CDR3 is TGCAGTGCTAGGCTAGCGGGGGTCAACCACTACAATGAGCAGTTCTTC. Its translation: CSARLAGVNHYNEQFF.

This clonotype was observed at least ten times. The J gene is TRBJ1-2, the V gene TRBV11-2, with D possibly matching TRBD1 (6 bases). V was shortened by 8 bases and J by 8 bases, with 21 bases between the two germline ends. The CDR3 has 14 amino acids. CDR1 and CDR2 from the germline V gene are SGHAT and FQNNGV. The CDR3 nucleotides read TGTGCCAGCCGCTCGTTGGCAGGGGAGTTCGGCTACACCTTC. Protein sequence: CASRSLAGEFGYTF.

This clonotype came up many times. CDR3 nucleotides: TGCGCCAGCAGCTTAGAGGGACGAACTAATGAAAAACTGTTTTTT. Residues: CASSLEGRTNEKLFF. The chain couples TRBV5-1 to TRBJ1-4; D possibly corresponds to TRBD1 (5 bases). The CDR3 length is 15 residues. Germline V gene sequence: CDR1 SGHRS, CDR2 YFSETQ. Trimming removed 2 bases from V and 1 base from J, with 9 bases in between. The variable domain in full, with the rest retrieved from reference TRBV5-1 and TRBJ1-4, is KAGVTQTPRYLIKTRGQQVTLSCSPISGHRSVSWYQQTPGQGLQFLFEYFSETQRNKGNFPGRFSGRQFSNSRSEMNVSTLELGDSALYLCASSLEGRTNEKLFFGSGTQLSVL.

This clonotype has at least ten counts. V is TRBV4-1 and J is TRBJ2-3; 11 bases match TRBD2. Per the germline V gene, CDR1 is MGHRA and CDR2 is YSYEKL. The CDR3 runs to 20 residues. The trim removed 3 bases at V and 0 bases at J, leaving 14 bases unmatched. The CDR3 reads CASSHDGSGLAGRSTDTQYF. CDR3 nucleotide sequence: TGCGCCAGCAGCCATGACGGATCAGGACTAGCGGGCAGGAGCACAGATACGCAGTATTTT.

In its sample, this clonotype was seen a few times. CDR3 in DNA: TGCAGCGTGTACCAGGAGAACCAAGAGACCCAGTACTTC. This gives the protein CSVYQENQETQYF. V is TRBV29-1 and J is TRBJ2-5, with D unresolved. The CDR3 has 13 amino acids. Germline-derived CDR1 and CDR2 are SQVTM and ANQGSEA. The V end was cut by 6 bases, the J end by 0 bases, with 11 bases between. Full variable domain (remainder filled in from reference TRBV29-1 and TRBJ2-5): SAVISQKPSRDICQRGTSLTIQCQVDSQVTMMFWYRQQPGQSLTLIATANQGSEATYESGFVIDKFPISRPNLTFSTLTVSNMSPEDSSIYLCSVYQENQETQYFGPGTRLLVL.

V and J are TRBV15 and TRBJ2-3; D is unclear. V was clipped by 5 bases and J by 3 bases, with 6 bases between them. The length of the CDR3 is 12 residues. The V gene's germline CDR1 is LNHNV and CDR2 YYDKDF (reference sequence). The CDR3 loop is CATSSMTDTQYF. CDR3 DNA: TGTGCCACCAGCTCAATGACAGATACGCAGTATTTT.

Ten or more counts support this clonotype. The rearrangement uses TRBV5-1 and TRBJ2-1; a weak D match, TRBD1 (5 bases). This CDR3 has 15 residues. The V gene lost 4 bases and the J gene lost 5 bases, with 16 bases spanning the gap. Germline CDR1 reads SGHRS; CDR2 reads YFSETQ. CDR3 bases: TGCGCCAGCAGCCCGGACACTAACCCCCACAATGAGCAGTTCTTC. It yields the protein CASSPDTNPHNEQFF.

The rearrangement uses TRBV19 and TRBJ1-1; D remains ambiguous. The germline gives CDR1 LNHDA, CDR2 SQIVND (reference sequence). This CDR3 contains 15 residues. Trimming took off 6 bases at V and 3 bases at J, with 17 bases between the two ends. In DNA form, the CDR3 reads TGTGCCAGTAGGCTGCTGGGCGCAGTGGACACTGAAGCTTTCTTT. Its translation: CASRLLGAVDTEAFF.

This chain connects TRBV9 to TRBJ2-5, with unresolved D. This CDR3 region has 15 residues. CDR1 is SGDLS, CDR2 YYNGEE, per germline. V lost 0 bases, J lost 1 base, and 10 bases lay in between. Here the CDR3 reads CASSVAGELQETQYF. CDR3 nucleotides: TGTGCCAGCAGCGTAGCGGGTGAGCTCCAAGAGACCCAGTACTTC.

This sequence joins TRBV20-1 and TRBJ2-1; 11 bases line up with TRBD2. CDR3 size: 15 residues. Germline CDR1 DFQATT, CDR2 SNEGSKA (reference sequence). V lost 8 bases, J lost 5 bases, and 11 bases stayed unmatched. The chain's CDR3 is CSTTVSGRADNEQFF. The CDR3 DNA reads TGCAGTACCACCGTTAGCGGGAGGGCAGACAATGAGCAGTTCTTC.

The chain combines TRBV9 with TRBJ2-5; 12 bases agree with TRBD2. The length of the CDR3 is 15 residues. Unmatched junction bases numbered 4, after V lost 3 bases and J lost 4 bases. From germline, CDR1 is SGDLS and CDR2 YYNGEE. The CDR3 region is CASSATSGRAETQYF. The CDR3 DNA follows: TGTGCCAGCAGCGCGACTAGCGGGAGAGCAGAGACCCAGTACTTC.

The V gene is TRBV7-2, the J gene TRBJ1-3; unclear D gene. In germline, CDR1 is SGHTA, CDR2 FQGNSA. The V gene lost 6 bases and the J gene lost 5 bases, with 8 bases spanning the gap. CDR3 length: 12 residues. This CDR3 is CASSPNRNTIYF. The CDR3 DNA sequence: TGTGCCAGCAGTCCTAATAGAAACACCATATATTTT.

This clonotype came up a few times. CDR3 loop: CASSESTEAFF. The CDR3 nucleotides read TGCGCCAGCAGTGAGAGCACTGAAGCTTTCTTT. This rearrangement joins TRBV10-2 to TRBJ1-1; D gene unclear. Between the trimmed V and J ends, which lost 2 bases and 4 bases, there was a span of 2 bases. This CDR3 contains 11 residues. Germline values: CDR1 WSHSY, CDR2 SAAADI.

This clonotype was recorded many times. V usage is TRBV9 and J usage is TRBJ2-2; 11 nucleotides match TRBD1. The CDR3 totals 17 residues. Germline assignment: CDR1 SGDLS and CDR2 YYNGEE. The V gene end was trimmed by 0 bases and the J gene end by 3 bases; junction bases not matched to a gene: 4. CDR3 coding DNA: TGTGCCAGCAGCGTAGGGACAGGGGGCAGGGACACCGGGGAGCTGTTTTTT. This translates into CASSVGTGGRDTGELFF. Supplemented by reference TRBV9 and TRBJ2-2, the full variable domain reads DSGVTQTPKHLITATGQRVTLRCSPRSGDLSVYWYQQSLDQGLQFLIQYYNGEERAKGNILERFSAQQFPDLHSELNLSSLELGDSALYFCASSVGTGGRDTGELFFGEGSRLTVL.

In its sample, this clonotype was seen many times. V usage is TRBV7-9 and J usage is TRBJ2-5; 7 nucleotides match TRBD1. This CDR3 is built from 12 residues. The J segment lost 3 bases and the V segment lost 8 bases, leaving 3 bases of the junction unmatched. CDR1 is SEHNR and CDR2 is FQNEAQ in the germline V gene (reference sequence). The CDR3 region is CASQGDKETQYF. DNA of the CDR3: TGTGCCAGCCAGGGGGACAAAGAGACCCAGTACTTC.

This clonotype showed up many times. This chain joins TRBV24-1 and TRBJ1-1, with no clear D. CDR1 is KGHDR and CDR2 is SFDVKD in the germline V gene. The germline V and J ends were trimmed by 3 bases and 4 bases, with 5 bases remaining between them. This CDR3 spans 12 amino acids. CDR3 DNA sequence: TGTGCCACCAGTGATGCGGGCACTGAAGCTTTCTTT. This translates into CATSDAGTEAFF.

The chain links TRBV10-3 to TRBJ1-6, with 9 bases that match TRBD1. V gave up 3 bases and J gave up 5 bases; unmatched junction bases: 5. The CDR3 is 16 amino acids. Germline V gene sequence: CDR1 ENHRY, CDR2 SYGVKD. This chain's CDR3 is CAISELQGADNSPLHF. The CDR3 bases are TGTGCCATCAGTGAATTACAGGGGGCGGATAATTCACCCCTCCACTTT.

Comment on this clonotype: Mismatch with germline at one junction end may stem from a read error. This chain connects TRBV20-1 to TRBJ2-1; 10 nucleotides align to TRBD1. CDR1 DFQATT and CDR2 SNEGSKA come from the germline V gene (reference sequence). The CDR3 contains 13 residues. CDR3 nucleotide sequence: TGCAGTGAGGCGGACAGGGGGTCCAATGAGCAGCTCTTC. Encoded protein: CSEADRGSNEQLF.